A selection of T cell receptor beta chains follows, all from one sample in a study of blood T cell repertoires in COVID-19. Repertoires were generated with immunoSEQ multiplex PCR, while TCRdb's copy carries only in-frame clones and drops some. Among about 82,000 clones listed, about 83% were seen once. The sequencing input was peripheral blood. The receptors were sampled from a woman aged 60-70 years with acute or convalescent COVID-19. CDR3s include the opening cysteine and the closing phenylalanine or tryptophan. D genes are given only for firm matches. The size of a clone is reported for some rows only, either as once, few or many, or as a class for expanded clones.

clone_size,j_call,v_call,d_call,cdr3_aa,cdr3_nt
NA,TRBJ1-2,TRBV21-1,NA,CASSQTGGSCYGYTF,TGTGCCAGCAGCCAAACAGGGGGTTCTTGCTATGGCTACACCTTC
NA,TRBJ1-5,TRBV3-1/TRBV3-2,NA,CASRGGDGPQHF,TGTGCCAGCAGAGGAGGTGATGGGCCCCAGCATTTT
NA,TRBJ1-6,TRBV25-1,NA,CASSFQGSSYNSPLHF,TGTGCCAGCAGTTTCCAGGGAAGCTCCTATAATTCACCCCTCCACTTT
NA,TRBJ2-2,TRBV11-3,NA,CASSLSGVQTGELFF,TGTGCCAGCAGCTTATCAGGGGTTCAAACCGGGGAGCTGTTTTTT
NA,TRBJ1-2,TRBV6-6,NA,CASSYSDSNYGYTF,TGTGCCAGCAGTTATTCAGATTCTAACTATGGCTACACCTTC
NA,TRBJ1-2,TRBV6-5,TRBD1,CASRGRQGVNLSYTF,TGTGCCAGCAGGGGGAGACAGGGAGTTAATCTTAGCTACACCTTC
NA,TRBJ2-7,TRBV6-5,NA,CASFAGYPPDYEQYF,TGTGCCAGCTTTGCAGGGTACCCTCCGGATTACGAGCAGTACTTC
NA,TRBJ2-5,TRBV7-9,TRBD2,CASSSLGTSGGAETQYF,TGTGCCAGCAGCTCACTCGGGACTAGCGGGGGGGCCGAGACCCAGTACTTC
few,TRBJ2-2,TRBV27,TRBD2,CASSLSPTSGSLAGELFF,TGTGCCAGCAGTCTCTCCCCAACTAGCGGGAGTTTGGCCGGGGAGCTGTTTTTT
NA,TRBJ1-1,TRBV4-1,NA,CASSRQGNTEAFF,TGCGCCAGCAGCCGGCAGGGGAACACTGAAGCTTTCTTT
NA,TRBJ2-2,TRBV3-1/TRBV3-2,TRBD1,CASSRGGQGNTGELFF,TGTGCCAGCAGCCGAGGGGGACAGGGGAACACCGGGGAGCTGTTTTTT
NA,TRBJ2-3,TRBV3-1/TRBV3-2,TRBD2,CASSQDKRLAGGLSPSTDTQYF,TGTGCCAGCAGCCAAGATAAACGCCTAGCGGGAGGGTTAAGCCCTAGCACAGATACGCAGTATTTT
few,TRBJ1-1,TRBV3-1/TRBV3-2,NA,CASSQDQTAFF,TGTGCCAGCAGCCAAGATCAGACTGCTTTCTTT
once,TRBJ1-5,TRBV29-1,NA,CSVEEPAGQPQHF,TGCAGCGTTGAAGAACCAGCGGGTCAGCCCCAGCATTTT
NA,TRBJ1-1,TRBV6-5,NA,CASQGFMNTEAFF,TGTGCCAGCCAGGGTTTCATGAACACTGAAGCTTTCTTT
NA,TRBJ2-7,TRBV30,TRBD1,CALTGGGPSYEQYF,TGTGCCTTGACAGGGGGCGGTCCATCCTACGAGCAGTACTTC
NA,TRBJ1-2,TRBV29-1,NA,CSVAYRVEGGYTF,TGCAGCGTTGCATACAGGGTAGAAGGTGGCTACACCTTC
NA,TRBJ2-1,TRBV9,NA,CASSAALNTGQFF,TGTGCCAGCAGCGCGGCCCTCAATACGGGGCAGTTCTTC
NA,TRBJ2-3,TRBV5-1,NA,CASSFDGSRGDTQYF,TGCGCCAGCAGCTTTGACGGATCCAGGGGCGATACGCAGTATTTT
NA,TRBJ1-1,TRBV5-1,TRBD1,CASSGTGETEAFF,TGCGCCAGCAGCGGGACAGGGGAAACTGAAGCTTTCTTT
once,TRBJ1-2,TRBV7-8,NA,CASSLELVTGGYTF,TGTGCCAGCAGCTTAGAGTTGGTGACGGGGGGCTACACCTTC
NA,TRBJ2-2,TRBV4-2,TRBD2,CASSQGTSGGLGTGELFF,TGTGCCAGCAGCCAAGGGACTAGCGGGGGCTTGGGCACCGGGGAGCTGTTTTTT
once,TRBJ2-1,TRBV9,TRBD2,CASSPTSGGAFEQFF,TGTGCCAGCAGCCCTACTAGCGGGGGGGCCTTTGAGCAGTTCTTC
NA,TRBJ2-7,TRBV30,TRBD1,CAWSVRDSSSYEQYF,TGTGCCTGGAGTGTACGGGACAGTAGCTCCTACGAGCAGTACTTC
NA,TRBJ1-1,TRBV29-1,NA,CSVEGQANTEAFF,TGCAGCGTTGAAGGGCAGGCGAACACTGAAGCTTTCTTT
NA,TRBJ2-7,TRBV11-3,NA,CASTGLRGYEQYF,TGTGCCAGCACGGGTCTCCGGGGGTACGAGCAGTACTTC